This passage covers 22 T cell receptor beta chains from one sample sequenced in a study of siplizumab effects on memory and regulatory T cells (dated by TCRdb to the late 2010s). The library was prepared using the immunoSEQ multiplex PCR assay. The table was pulled from immuneACCESS by TCRdb, which kept in-frame rearrangements only. Such tables lose some clones; where checked, under half of the loss comes from unresolved V genes, and the rest has no known cause. A total of around 95,000 clones appear in this sample, about 95% of them only once. Of the sample, less than 1.5% falls within the top ten clones. The sample consisted of non-Treg CD4+ T cells sorted from blood. In light of the paper, this sample's cell subset or site label describes: FACS-sorted unstimulated CD4+ non-regulatory T cells. The receptors come from a human donor in good health.

This clone was counted only a few times. The gene calls are TRBV7-9 and TRBJ1-2; D may be TRBD1 (6 bases). The CDR3 is made up of 14 amino acids. Germline CDR1 SEHNR, CDR2 FQNEAQ (reference sequence). V was cut by 2 bases and J by 3 bases, with 10 bases left in between. The CDR3 DNA sequence: TGTGCCAGCAGCTTATCCGGGGGCGACTATGGCTACACCTTC. Translated: CASSLSGGDYGYTF.

CDR3 nucleotides: TGTGCCAGCAGCAGCGCCCCCCACAATGAGCAGTTCTTC. Its translation is CASSSAPHNEQFF. The rearrangement joins TRBV7-3 to TRBJ2-1, with D unresolved. The CDR3 spans 13 residues. Germline CDR1 and CDR2: SGHTA and FQGTGA. Trimming pared 5 bases from V and 5 bases from J, leaving 10 bases between.

The gene calls are TRBV7-8 and TRBJ2-1; 11 bases align to TRBD2. Germline V gene data show CDR1 as SGHVS and CDR2 as FQNEAQ. The CDR3 consists of 15 residues. The J segment lost 2 bases and the V segment lost 6 bases, leaving 3 bases of the junction unmatched. For the CDR3, the DNA is TGTGCCAGCAGGGAACTAGCGGGAGCCTACAATGAGCAGTTCTTC. This translates into CASRELAGAYNEQFF.

The CDR3 nucleotides read TGTGCCAGTAGTATGCCGGGGACTAGCGGGATAGACGAGCAGTACTTC. This translates into CASSMPGTSGIDEQYF. The V gene is TRBV19, the J gene TRBJ2-7, with TRBD2 identical over 13 bases. The CDR3 is made up of 16 amino acids. J lost 5 bases, V lost 3 bases, and 7 bases had no gene match. The germline CDR1 and CDR2 sequences are LNHDA and SQIVND (reference sequence).

This clone was seen once. Other DNA sequences in this sample translate to the same CDR3. The gene calls are TRBV5-1 and TRBJ2-1; no clear D gene. The ends were cut back, 2 bases at V and 4 bases at J, with 4 bases in the middle. The CDR3 runs 12 residues. CDR1 and CDR2 (germline): SGHRS, YFSETQ. CDR3 region: CASSLPYNEQFF. The CDR3 coding sequence is TGCGCCAGCAGCTTACCGTACAATGAGCAGTTCTTC.

The chain joins TRBV6-5 to TRBJ2-5; 8 bases agree with TRBD2. The CDR3 consists of 15 residues. The germline gives CDR1 MNHEY, CDR2 SVGAGI. J lost 2 bases, V lost 2 bases, and 4 bases had no gene match. CDR3 nucleotide sequence: TGTGCCAGCAGTTACCCTAGCGGGTCACAAGAGACCCAGTACTTC. Translated, it gives CASSYPSGSQETQYF.

This clone was observed a single time. The V call is TRBV19, the J call TRBJ1-2; unclear D gene. Germline CDR1 is LNHDA and CDR2 is SQIVND (reference sequence). The CDR3 runs 16 residues. Between the trimmed V and J ends, which lost 3 bases and 0 bases, there was a span of 14 bases. The CDR3 region has the DNA TGTGCCAGTAGTATGGGCTTCCAGAACTCTAACTATGGCTACACCTTC. The encoded protein is CASSMGFQNSNYGYTF. Supplemented by reference TRBV19 and TRBJ1-2, the full variable domain reads DGGITQSPKYLFRKEGQNVTLSCEQNLNHDAMYWYRQDPGQGLRLIYYSQIVNDFQKGDIAEGYSVSREKKESFPLTVTSAQKNPTAFYLCASSMGFQNSNYGYTFGSGTRLTVV.

The J gene is TRBJ2-7, the V gene TRBV11-2; D may be TRBD2 (5 bases). Trimming pared 0 bases from V and 3 bases from J, leaving 12 bases between. This CDR3 spans 15 amino acids. CDR1 and CDR2 from the germline V gene are SGHAT and FQNNGV. The CDR3 region is CASSLEISSGYEQYF. The CDR3 DNA reads TGTGCCAGCAGCTTAGAGATCTCGAGCGGCTACGAGCAGTACTTC.

The chain joins TRBV2 to TRBJ2-1; possibly TRBD1 or TRBD2 for D (5 bases each). The V end lost 6 bases, the J end lost 15 bases, and 21 bases lay between the germline ends. The CDR3 is 13 residues long. The germline CDR1 and CDR2 sequences are SNHLY and FYNNEI. The chain's CDR3 is CASRLDIPGRGFF. CDR3 DNA: TGTGCCAGCAGATTAGACATCCCGGGACGGGGGTTCTTC.

V gene TRBV19 combines with J gene TRBJ2-7; 15 bases map to TRBD2. V lost 10 bases and J lost 0; bases outside the gene matches: 10. Germline loops: CDR1 LNHDA, CDR2 SQIVND (reference sequence). The CDR3 is 17 amino acids. CDR3 in amino acids: CATTLGLAGGNSYEQYF. The DNA of the CDR3 is TGTGCCACAACCCTTGGACTAGCGGGAGGGAACTCCTACGAGCAGTACTTC.

This rearrangement joins TRBV10-3 to TRBJ1-3; D possibly corresponds to TRBD1 (5 bases). The CDR3 has 18 amino acids. Germline CDR1 and CDR2: ENHRY and SYGVKD. Trimming pared 5 bases from V and 1 base from J, leaving 21 bases between. CDR3 residues: CAISLIRAGSSSGNTIYF. In nucleotides, the CDR3 is TGTGCCATCAGTCTTATACGGGCAGGGTCCAGTTCTGGAAACACCATATATTTT.

The chain uses TRBV6-5 and TRBJ1-6; D remains ambiguous. The CDR3 has 14 residues. Germline CDR1 reads MNHEY; CDR2 reads SVGAGI. Trimming removed 7 bases at V and 0 bases at J, with 7 bases between. As DNA, the CDR3 is TGTGCCAGCAAGCGAAGCTCCTATAATTCACCCCTCCACTTT. This gives the protein CASKRSSYNSPLHF.

The CDR3 is CASSLVTSGLGTGELFF. The CDR3 nucleotides read TGCGCCAGCAGCTTGGTGACTAGCGGGTTGGGCACCGGGGAGCTGTTTTTT. This chain uses TRBV5-1 with TRBJ2-2, with TRBD2 matching over 10 bases. Germline trimming cut 0 bases from V and 4 bases from J; bases unmatched to any gene: 6. Germline V gene data show CDR1 as SGHRS and CDR2 as YFSETQ. The CDR3 spans 17 residues. Supplemented by reference TRBV5-1 and TRBJ2-2, the full variable domain reads KAGVTQTPRYLIKTRGQQVTLSCSPISGHRSVSWYQQTPGQGLQFLFEYFSETQRNKGNFPGRFSGRQFSNSRSEMNVSTLELGDSALYLCASSLVTSGLGTGELFFGEGSRLTVL.

The chain links TRBV9 to TRBJ2-1; 13 bases are shared with TRBD2. The CDR3 is 16 residues long. Losses at the gene ends were 4 bases for V and 7 bases for J; bases not matched to a gene: 8. Germline assignment: CDR1 SGDLS and CDR2 YYNGEE. CDR3 loop: CASSPGLAGVINEQFF. In DNA form, the CDR3 reads TGTGCCAGCAGCCCCGGACTAGCGGGAGTAATAAATGAGCAGTTCTTC. Complete variable domain (other parts from reference TRBV9 and TRBJ2-1): DSGVTQTPKHLITATGQRVTLRCSPRSGDLSVYWYQQSLDQGLQFLIQYYNGEERAKGNILERFSAQQFPDLHSELNLSSLELGDSALYFCASSPGLAGVINEQFFGPGTRLTVL.

V gene TRBV10-3 combines with J gene TRBJ2-2; 14 nucleotides agree with TRBD2. Germline-derived CDR1 and CDR2 are ENHRY and SYGVKD. V lost 5 bases and J lost 3; bases outside the gene matches: 8. This CDR3 comprises 18 residues. DNA for the CDR3: TGTGCCATCAGTCCGACTAGCGGGAGGGCCACGGACACCGGGGAGCTGTTTTTT. This sequence encodes CAISPTSGRATDTGELFF.

The genes are TRBV27 and TRBJ2-5, with 14 bases aligning to TRBD2. With V trimmed by 6 bases and J by 2 bases, 11 bases remained unmatched. From germline, CDR1 is MNHEY and CDR2 SMNVEV (reference sequence). This CDR3 contains 18 residues. CDR3 in DNA: TGTGCCAGCAGCCGACTAGGGACTAGCGGGAGAGGGCAAGAGACCCAGTACTTC. Its translation: CASSRLGTSGRGQETQYF.

The J gene is TRBJ1-1, the V gene TRBV19; D is unclear. V shed 1 base and J shed 0 bases, with 9 bases lying between them. Germline lookup yields CDR1 LNHDA and CDR2 SQIVND (reference sequence). The CDR3 is made up of 15 amino acids. DNA of the CDR3: TGTGCCAGTAGTATAGGTTTTGGGGTGAACACTGAAGCTTTCTTT. Protein: CASSIGFGVNTEAFF.

The chain couples TRBV19 to TRBJ2-1, with D possibly matching TRBD2 (6 bases). The CDR3 consists of 18 residues. Between the trimmed V and J ends, which lost 2 bases and 1 base, there was a span of 18 bases. In germline, CDR1 is LNHDA, CDR2 SQIVND (reference sequence). Here the CDR3 DNA reads TGTGCCAGTAGTATACCCGGTGGGGACTTCTTTTCCTACAATGAGCAGTTCTTC. Translation: CASSIPGGDFFSYNEQFF.

The chain carries TRBV19 and TRBJ2-7, with TRBD1 as a possible D gene (6 bases). Germline CDR1 and CDR2: LNHDA and SQIVND (reference sequence). V lost 10 bases and J 4 bases, leaving 11 bases between the germline ends. The CDR3 covers 11 residues. In DNA, the CDR3 is TGTGCCAACTACAGGGAATACGAGCAGTACTTC. This translates into CANYREYEQYF.

The rearrangement uses TRBV6-1 and TRBJ2-7; maybe TRBD1 (6 bases). Between the trimmed V and J ends, which lost 11 bases and 1 base, there was a span of 18 bases. CDR1 and CDR2 from the germline V gene are MNHNS and SASEGT. The CDR3 sequence is 14 residues long. CDR3 protein: CAAEDFQGSYEQYF. CDR3 nucleotides: TGTGCCGCCGAGGACTTTCAGGGGTCCTACGAGCAGTACTTC.

Written as DNA, the CDR3 is TGTGCCAGCAGTTTGATGGGGTCTGGAAACACCATATATTTT. Translating gives CASSLMGSGNTIYF. The chain combines TRBV28 with TRBJ1-3, with unresolved D. There are 14 residues in the CDR3. Between the trimmed V and J ends, which lost 3 bases and 1 base, there was a span of 7 bases. Per germline, CDR1 MDHEN and CDR2 SYDVKM.

The V gene is TRBV18, the J gene TRBJ1-3; D is unclear. CDR1 is KGHSH, CDR2 LQKENI, per germline. The length of the CDR3 is 15 residues. Trimming cost V 2 bases and J 0 bases, with 8 bases left between them. The CDR3 sequence: CASSPAPDSGNTIYF. CDR3 nucleotides: TGTGCCAGCTCACCAGCGCCAGACTCTGGAAACACCATATATTTT.